This T cell receptor beta chain was found in a study of blood T cell repertoires in COVID-19. This CDR3 comprises 15 residues. The V gene end was trimmed by 9 bases and the J gene end by 5 bases; junction bases not matched to a gene: 14. Germline values: CDR1 SGHTS, CDR2 YDEGEE. Assay used: immunoSEQ multiplex PCR; TCRdb lists only in-frame clones, some missing. The table includes 250,000 to 350,000 clones, approximately 84% detected once. This clonotype was sampled from a human donor with COVID-19, enrolled during active disease. The donor label of this sample is uncertain. Sequenced material: peripheral blood. The chain has TRBV5-8 and TRBJ2-5, with TRBD2 identical over 9 bases. DNA of the CDR3: TGTGCCACTCGACGCGGCGGGAGGGCCGATGAGACCCAGTACTTC. Translating gives CATRRGGRADETQYF.